What follows is one T cell receptor (beta chain) and its context. V was cut by 3 bases and J by 9 bases, with 11 bases left in between. The germline CDR1 and CDR2 sequences are SGHDN and FVKESK. The CDR3 runs 12 residues. The sample is drawn from a study of CD8+ T cells in alopecia areata. Sequencing templates came from extracted RNA that was reverse transcribed into cDNA. Profiling relied on immunoSEQ multiplex PCR, and the TCRdb table lists in-frame clones only, not all of them. The table lists about 180,000 clones, almost 65% of them singletons. Sequencing was performed on CD4+ T cells sorted from blood, taken at week 0. This sequence was found in a human donor with alopecia areata. The V gene is TRBV14, the J gene TRBJ1-1; a possible D gene is TRBD1 (6 bases). The CDR3: CASSQTGTKAFF. The DNA for the CDR3 is TGTGCCAGCAGCCAGACAGGAACCAAAGCTTTCTTT.